The 29 T cell receptor beta chains reported below all come from one sample, sequenced in a study of blood T cell repertoires in COVID-19. Data came from immunoSEQ multiplex PCR; TCRdb stores just in-frame clones and leaves some out. This table has approximately 150,000 clones, about 80% appearing once. The source material was peripheral blood. The receptors shown here come from a woman in her 70s with acute or convalescent COVID-19.

A few counts support this clone. This chain uses TRBV18 with TRBJ1-1, with a tentative D call TRBD1 (6 bases). CDR1 is KGHSH, CDR2 LQKENI, per germline. The CDR3 spans 15 residues. V was cut by 2 bases and J by 5 bases, with 15 bases left in between. The CDR3 loop is CASSPTPGVGTEAFF. In nucleotides, the CDR3 is TGTGCCAGCTCACCAACTCCAGGGGTAGGGACTGAAGCTTTCTTT.

In its sample, this clone was seen a few times. V usage is TRBV23-1 and J usage is TRBJ1-1; TRBD1 matches 8 bases. TRBV23-1 is identified as an open reading frame with a role that is uncertain. The CDR3 is made up of 15 amino acids. Trimming at V came to 4 bases and at J to 10 bases, leaving 14 bases not matched to a gene. The CDR3: CASSRPGQVMLGAFF. For the CDR3, the DNA is TGCGCCAGCAGTCGTCCGGGACAGGTCATGCTGGGAGCTTTCTTT.

This chain uses TRBV20-1 with TRBJ2-7; 9 bases map to TRBD2. This CDR3 has 14 amino acids. The V gene's germline CDR1 is DFQATT and CDR2 SNEGSKA (reference sequence). V lost 6 bases to trimming and J lost 2 bases; unmatched junction nucleotides: 8. In DNA form, the CDR3 reads TGCAGTGCAAGTAGCGGGGGCCTTACCTACGAGCAGTACTTC. It translates to CSASSGGLTYEQYF.

The chain employs TRBV7-2 and TRBJ1-1; D perhaps matches TRBD1 (5 bases). This CDR3 spans 12 amino acids. V gave up 5 bases and J gave up 5 bases, with 9 bases separating them. Germline V gene data show CDR1 as SGHTA and CDR2 as FQGNSA. Here the CDR3 reads CASSPGGTEAFF. The DNA of the CDR3 is TGTGCCAGCAGCCCGGGGGGGACTGAAGCTTTCTTT. The full variable domain, in which reference TRBV7-2 and TRBJ1-1 provide the parts outside the CDR3, is GAGVSQSPSNKVTEKGKDVELRCDPISGHTALYWYRQSLGQGLEFLIYFQGNSAPDKSGLPSDRFSAERTGGSVSTLTIQRTQQEDSAVYLCASSPGGTEAFFGQGTRLTVV.

This clone has only one observation. The rearrangement joins TRBV7-2 to TRBJ2-7; a weak D match, TRBD1 (5 bases). V was cut by 0 bases and J by 4 bases, with 16 bases left in between. Per germline, CDR1 SGHTA and CDR2 FQGNSA. The CDR3 contains 16 residues. The CDR3 bases are TGTGCCAGCAGCTTAGCCACAACCCGGGCAGGGTACGAGCAGTACTTC. It specifies CASSLATTRAGYEQYF.

This chain connects TRBV27 to TRBJ2-5, with a possible D match to TRBD2 (6 bases). The V gene's germline CDR1 is MNHEY and CDR2 SMNVEV (reference sequence). The CDR3 is 14 residues long. Trimming removed 6 bases from V and 5 bases from J, with 16 bases in between. In nucleotides, the CDR3 is TGTGCCAGCAGCCTAGCGACGGGGAGGGAGACCCAGTACTTC. Translating gives CASSLATGRETQYF.

The rearrangement uses TRBV28 and TRBJ1-2, with 8 bases identical to TRBD1. Trimming removed 8 bases from V and 4 bases from J; junction bases left unmatched: 9. CDR3 size: 14 residues. Germline V CDR1 and CDR2: MDHEN, SYDVKM. In DNA form, the CDR3 reads TGTGCCAGCGCAGAGGCCGGACAGGGCTATGGCTACACCTTC. It is translated as CASAEAGQGYGYTF.

The CDR3 bases are TGTGCCAGCAGCTTGGGGGCAGGGCTGGGGAATTCACCCCTCCACTTT. This translates into CASSLGAGLGNSPLHF. V is TRBV5-5 and J is TRBJ1-6; the D gene is possibly TRBD1 (5 bases). Germline assignment: CDR1 SGHKS and CDR2 YYEKEE (reference sequence). There are 16 residues in the CDR3. Trimming took 0 bases from V and 7 from J, leaving 14 bases between them.

V gene TRBV7-3 combines with J gene TRBJ2-1; 7 bases agree with TRBD1. Looked up from germline, CDR1 is SGHTA and CDR2 is FQGTGA. The trim removed 5 bases at V and 0 bases at J, leaving 4 bases unmatched. The CDR3 is made up of 15 amino acids. The CDR3 protein is CASSLTGSSYNEQFF. As DNA, the CDR3 is TGTGCCAGCAGCCTGACAGGGAGCTCCTACAATGAGCAGTTCTTC.

In its sample, this clone was seen a few times. The chain employs TRBV3-1 (or the pseudogene TRBV3-2) and TRBJ1-6, with 9 bases aligning to TRBD1. Germline lookup yields CDR1 LGHDT and CDR2 YNNKEL (reference sequence). The V gene end was trimmed by 4 bases and the J gene end by 6 bases; junction bases not matched to a gene: 4. This CDR3 region has 15 residues. CDR3: CASSPLGQGNSPLHF. The DNA for the CDR3 is TGTGCCAGCAGCCCCCTGGGACAGGGTAATTCACCCCTCCACTTT.

CDR3: CASSFWGTGDYGYTF. The CDR3 region has the DNA TGTGCCAGCAGTTTTTGGGGCACAGGGGACTATGGCTACACCTTC. The chain links TRBV27 to TRBJ1-2, with 7 bases that match TRBD1. Germline V gene data show CDR1 as MNHEY and CDR2 as SMNVEV (reference sequence). The CDR3 runs to 15 residues. Trimming took 3 bases from V and 3 from J; bases not matched to a gene: 7.

The rearrangement uses TRBV4-1 and TRBJ1-3, with 8 bases that match TRBD1. Germline-derived CDR1 and CDR2 are MGHRA and YSYEKL. Losses at the gene ends were 0 bases for V and 3 bases for J; bases not matched to a gene: 7. The CDR3 totals 17 residues. The CDR3 region is CASSQDWTGSLGNTIYF. The CDR3 nucleotides are TGCGCCAGCAGCCAAGATTGGACAGGGAGCCTTGGAAACACCATATATTTT.

This chain connects TRBV27 to TRBJ1-2, with TRBD1 identical over 8 bases. This CDR3 region has 13 residues. V lost 3 bases and J lost 8; bases outside the gene matches: 5. The germline gives CDR1 MNHEY, CDR2 SMNVEV (reference sequence). The CDR3 region has the DNA TGTGCCAGCAGTTTTGGACAGGGATCCGGCTACACCTTC. Protein product: CASSFGQGSGYTF.

This clone has only one observation. This chain uses TRBV3-1 (or the pseudogene TRBV3-2) with TRBJ2-7, with 7 bases identical to TRBD1. The CDR3 consists of 14 residues. From germline, CDR1 is LGHDT and CDR2 YNNKEL (reference sequence). With V trimmed by 7 bases and J by 2 bases, 8 bases remained unmatched. DNA of the CDR3: TGTGCCAGCAACCTCGGGACAGATCCCTACGAGCAGTACTTC. Translating gives CASNLGTDPYEQYF.

V and J are TRBV28 and TRBJ1-1; possible D gene TRBD1, 6 bases. The germline V gene has CDR1 MDHEN and CDR2 SYDVKM. Trimming removed 3 bases from V and 6 bases from J, with 14 bases in between. The CDR3 sequence is 14 residues long. As DNA, the CDR3 is TGTGCCAGCAGTTTCCTTAGGGGGGGATCTGAAGCTTTCTTT. As protein: CASSFLRGGSEAFF.

The chain joins TRBV5-1 to TRBJ2-6; D may be TRBD1 (6 bases). Germline V gives CDR1 SGHRS, CDR2 YFSETQ. V shed 4 bases and J shed 0 bases, with 8 bases lying between them. The CDR3 has 15 amino acids. CDR3 protein: CASSPQGSGANVLTF. The CDR3 nucleotides read TGCGCCAGCAGCCCACAGGGCTCTGGGGCCAACGTCCTGACTTTC.

This chain joins TRBV28 and TRBJ2-2; possible D gene TRBD2, 7 bases. The CDR3 totals 14 residues. The germline gives CDR1 MDHEN, CDR2 SYDVKM. With 8 bases removed from V and 3 bases from J, the gap between germline ends came to 13 bases. Here the CDR3 DNA reads TGTGCCAGCCTGGGGGGGCTGTACACCGGGGAGCTGTTTTTT. Translated, it gives CASLGGLYTGELFF.

The table lists this clone with a few counts. The chain joins TRBV11-2 to TRBJ2-7; 7 nucleotides line up with TRBD2. V lost 4 bases and J lost 7; bases outside the gene matches: 10. The CDR3 extends over 14 amino acids. The V gene's germline CDR1 is SGHAT and CDR2 FQNNGV. The CDR3 here is CASSSGGGAIEQYF. CDR3 sequence (DNA): TGTGCCAGCAGCTCGGGAGGAGGGGCGATTGAGCAGTACTTC.

This clone has only one observation. The rearrangement joins TRBV28 to TRBJ2-5, with 10 bases aligning to TRBD1. Germline values: CDR1 MDHEN, CDR2 SYDVKM. The CDR3 is 15 amino acids. Trimming took 2 bases from V and 3 from J; bases not matched to a gene: 3. CDR3 residues: CASSLGQGGEETQYF. In DNA form, the CDR3 reads TGTGCCAGCAGTTTAGGACAGGGGGGGGAAGAGACCCAGTACTTC.

In its sample, this clone was seen a few times. V and J are TRBV6-1 and TRBJ1-5, with 7 bases fitting TRBD1. This CDR3 contains 17 residues. Unmatched junction bases numbered 8, after V lost 0 bases and J lost 3 bases. CDR1 MNHNS and CDR2 SASEGT come from the germline V gene. Here the CDR3 DNA reads TGTGCCAGCAGTGAAGCCGGGCAGGGGGTTTACAATCAGCCCCAGCATTTT. This codes for CASSEAGQGVYNQPQHF.

The chain joins TRBV18 to TRBJ2-1; 8 nucleotides match TRBD1. Germline CDR1 reads KGHSH; CDR2 reads LQKENI. The CDR3 extends over 15 amino acids. Trimming cost V 2 bases and J 7 bases; bases outside gene matches: 7. This CDR3 is CASSPGQGYFNEQFF. Written as DNA, the CDR3 is TGTGCCAGCTCACCAGGACAGGGTTACTTTAATGAGCAGTTCTTC.

This clone was recorded only once. The genes are TRBV4-3 and TRBJ2-1, with 9 bases matching TRBD2. The CDR3 is made up of 16 amino acids. Germline V gene sequence: CDR1 LGHNA, CDR2 YSLEER. J gave up 8 bases and V 2 bases, and 10 bases lay outside the gene matches. DNA of the CDR3: TGCGCCAGCAGCCAAAGTTCTAGCGGGGTTGTGGATGAGCAGTTCTTC. Protein product: CASSQSSSGVVDEQFF.

The chain carries TRBV25-1 and TRBJ2-3, with a tentative D call TRBD1 (7 bases). The CDR3 runs 16 residues. Trimming removed 5 bases from V and 0 bases from J, with 15 bases in between. CDR1 is MGHDK, CDR2 SYGVNS, per germline. The CDR3 loop reads CASSPTRGTSTDTQYF. The CDR3 coding sequence is TGTGCCAGCAGTCCGACCAGGGGGACTAGCACAGATACGCAGTATTTT.

This clone came up once. The chain employs TRBV4-3 and TRBJ1-1; 7 nucleotides align to TRBD1. Germline V gene sequence: CDR1 LGHNA, CDR2 YSLEER. There are 17 residues in the CDR3. V dropped 4 bases and J dropped 3; count of bases not matched to a gene: 14. The CDR3 sequence is CASSPEPGQPSHTEAFF. The CDR3 DNA reads TGCGCCAGCAGCCCAGAACCGGGACAGCCTTCGCACACTGAAGCTTTCTTT.

This sequence joins TRBV5-1 and TRBJ1-1; tentative D call: TRBD1 (5 bases). The V gene lost 2 bases and the J gene lost 1 base, with 9 bases spanning the gap. The CDR3 has 14 residues. Germline V CDR1 and CDR2: SGHRS, YFSETQ. CDR3 coding DNA: TGCGCCAGCAGCTTCAGACAGCAGAACACTGAAGCTTTCTTT. This translates into CASSFRQQNTEAFF.

This clone came up once. The rearrangement links TRBV6-2 or TRBV6-3 to TRBJ2-1; D perhaps matches TRBD2 (7 bases). The germline V gene has CDR1 MNHEY and CDR2 SVGEGT. Trimming stripped 0 bases from V and 2 bases from J, with 8 bases between. The CDR3 has 15 residues. The CDR3: CASSYSGGPYNEQFF. The CDR3 DNA reads as TGTGCCAGCAGTTACTCCGGGGGGCCCTACAATGAGCAGTTCTTC.

This chain links TRBV28 with TRBJ1-1; D perhaps matches TRBD1 (5 bases). The CDR3 covers 14 residues. Trimming removed 7 bases at V and 4 bases at J, with 16 bases between. The germline V gene has CDR1 MDHEN and CDR2 SYDVKM. The CDR3 loop reads CASIDGGEITEAFF. In nucleotides, the CDR3 is TGTGCCAGCATAGATGGGGGGGAAATCACTGAAGCTTTCTTT.

The chain recombines TRBV30 with TRBJ1-1; D remains unclear. V shed 6 bases and J shed 2 bases, with 13 bases lying between them. This CDR3 has 13 amino acids. In germline, CDR1 is GTSNPN, CDR2 SVGIG (reference sequence). CDR3 in DNA: TGTGCCTGCACAAAACAAGAAAACACTGAAGCTTTCTTT. Translating gives CACTKQENTEAFF.

The count of this clone is one. The V gene is TRBV3-1 (or the pseudogene TRBV3-2), the J gene TRBJ1-3; unclear D gene. V lost 4 bases and J lost 0, with 7 bases in between. CDR1 is LGHDT and CDR2 is YNNKEL in the germline V gene (reference sequence). This CDR3 contains 14 residues. The CDR3 is CASSPRSSGNTIYF. For the CDR3, the DNA is TGTGCCAGCAGCCCCCGGAGCTCTGGAAACACCATATATTTT.